This T cell receptor beta chain was found in a study of T cell repertoires and leukemia-associated antigens. Overall study: Each sample gave roughly 3 to 5.5 million effective reads. The study's findings and limits: Vbeta, Jbeta, VDJ rearrangement and unique CDR3 counts did not differ significantly across four groups.

The CD3+ T cells first had an overnight rest without serum. This clonotype has just a few counts. Its target is not known. One entry per CDR3 protein, called by TCRdb with MiXCR from the 5' RACE reads. This table has about 14,000 distinct CDR3 sequences, about 39% appearing once. The ends lost 4 bases at V and 3 bases at J; junction bases unmatched: 18. In germline, CDR1 is GTSNPN, CDR2 SVGIG (reference sequence). The CDR3 consists of 19 residues. This chain connects TRBV30 to TRBJ1-4, with TRBD1 matching 9 bases. Sequencing was carried out using CD3+ T cells sorted from blood and cultured. This receptor was taken from a female donor in good health. CDR3 sequence (DNA): TGTGCCTGGAACCCCAGGGGGACAGGGTTTTTGACGGCTAATGAAAAACTGTTTTTT. Residues: CAWNPRGTGFLTANEKLFF.